The rows below give T cell receptor beta chains drawn from one sample of a study of T-cell memory formation after mild COVID-19. TCRdb recomputed calls from the 5' RACE reads with MiXCR, one row per CDR3 protein. The sample yields around 450,000 distinct CDR3 sequences, 20% to 25% seen once. The sequenced sample was PBMCs or a T cell subset sorted from them (not recorded which). These TCRs come from an adult woman who had mild COVID-19 (a few samples of this study predate the infection). Cell type and time point are not known. The CDR3 runs from the conserved cysteine through the conserved F or W. The D gene is left open where the match is weak. Size values are once, few and many counts, or a class for expanded clones, and some rows have none.

D gene | J gene | clone size | V gene | CDR3 DNA | CDR3 protein
- | TRBJ1-1 | - | TRBV7-2 | TGTGCCAGCAGTCCTTGGGCAGAGAGTAAGAACACTGAAGCTTTCTTT | CASSPWAESKNTEAFF
- | TRBJ2-3 | - | TRBV5-1 | TGCGCCAGCAGCTTGGAAGGGTTCCCTACGGGGGCAGATACGCAGTATTTT | CASSLEGFPTGADTQYF
- | TRBJ2-6 | - | TRBV30 | TGTGCCTGGAGTGAGCTGAGCTCTGGGGCCAACGTCCTGACTTTC | CAWSELSSGANVLTF
TRBD2 | TRBJ2-1 | few | TRBV7-2 | TGTGCCAGCAGCTTATTGAGCGGGAGGGGAGGTGAGCAGTTCTTC | CASSLLSGRGGEQFF
TRBD1 | TRBJ2-2 | - | TRBV5-4 | TGTGCCAGCAGCTTGGCGCAGGGGGCCACGGGACCAGGGTCCGGGGAGCTGTTTTTT | CASSLAQGATGPGSGELFF
TRBD1 | TRBJ2-5 | few | TRBV5-1 | TGCGCCAGCAGGGCTGGGACAGGCCAAGAGACCCAGTACTTC | CASRAGTGQETQYF
TRBD1 | TRBJ2-7 | few | TRBV5-1 | TGCGCCAGCAGCTTAGACAGGGCTTCAGTGGAGCAGTACTTC | CASSLDRASVEQYF
- | TRBJ1-2 | few | TRBV6-5 | TGTGCCAGCAGTTTTGGGACCCATAATGGCTACACCTTC | CASSFGTHNGYTF
- | TRBJ2-2 | few | TRBV12-3/TRBV12-4 | TGTGCCACCGGAAAGACGGGGAGGCGACCCGGGGAGCTGTTTTTT | CATGKTGRRPGELFF
TRBD1 | TRBJ2-7 | - | TRBV5-1 | TGCGCCAGCAGCTTGGAACAGGGGGGATCCTACGAGCAGTACTTC | CASSLEQGGSYEQYF